The 31 T cell receptor beta chains below come from one sample, sequenced in a study of blood T cells in healthy people across ages. It was with a sample-barcoded 5' primer and a J-beta primer mix that a second PCR of roughly 7 to 11 cycles was run. Via MiXCR, TCRdb re-called the 5' RACE reads, giving one row per CDR3 protein. Among 1,800,000 or so distinct CDR3 sequences, about 39% were seen once, and the ten largest hold roughly 23%. Input material: blood. The receptors stem from a human donor in good health.

The V gene is TRBV15, the J gene TRBJ2-3; the D is unclear. CDR3 length: 15 amino acids. The germline V and J ends were trimmed by 0 bases and 1 base, with 8 bases remaining between them. Germline CDR1 LNHNV, CDR2 YYDKDF (reference sequence). The CDR3 reads CATSRDVTGTDTQYF. In DNA form, the CDR3 reads TGTGCCACCAGCAGAGATGTGACTGGCACAGATACGCAGTATTTT.

This clonotype was picked up a small number of times. A junction end diverges from the germline sequence, so it may reflect a read error. The chain couples TRBV7-3 to TRBJ1-2, with 9 bases aligning to TRBD1. Germline CDR1 reads SGHTA; CDR2 reads FQGTGA. This CDR3 has 12 amino acids. The CDR3 sequence is CTSSSGTGGYTF. The CDR3 coding sequence is TGTACCAGCAGCTCCGGGACAGGGGGCTACACCTTC.

The genes are TRBV7-2 and TRBJ2-1; perhaps D is TRBD1 or TRBD2 (6 bases each). Germline V gives CDR1 SGHTA, CDR2 FQGNSA. Trimming took off 8 bases at V and 1 base at J, with 15 bases between the two ends. This CDR3 is built from 15 residues. The CDR3 reads CASSWRGESYNEQFF. The DNA for the CDR3 is TGTGCCAGCTCATGGAGGGGGGAGTCCTACAATGAGCAGTTCTTC.

V gene TRBV11-3 combines with J gene TRBJ2-1; D not resolved. CDR1 and CDR2 from the germline V gene are SGHNT and YENEEA. The CDR3 is 14 residues long. The V end lost 1 base, the J end lost 8 bases, and 12 bases lay between the germline ends. CDR3 DNA: TGTGCCAGCAGCTTAGTAAGCTTCGGCGATGAGCAGTTCTTC. Protein sequence: CASSLVSFGDEQFF.

This clonotype showed up just a few times. V gene TRBV7-8 combines with J gene TRBJ1-2; the match to TRBD1 covers 9 bases. CDR1 SGHVS and CDR2 FQNEAQ come from the germline V gene. The CDR3 is 15 residues long. V was clipped by 5 bases and J by 5 bases; unmatched bases: 9. CDR3 nucleotides: TGTGCCAGCAGCATAGAAGCGACAGGGGGTTATGGCTACACCTTC. It codes for CASSIEATGGYGYTF.

Worth noting for this clonotype: A much larger clone sits a single nucleotide away, making a read error possible. The chain is built from TRBV7-2 and TRBJ2-3, with D tentatively TRBD2 (5 bases). CDR1 and CDR2 from the germline V gene are SGHTA and FQGNSA. This CDR3 contains 13 residues. The CDR3 DNA sequence: TGTGCCAGCGGCTTCCGAACGGGGGATACGCAGTATTTT. Its protein product is CASGFRTGDTQYF.

This clonotype turned up a few times. This chain links TRBV6-2 or TRBV6-3 with TRBJ2-7, with D perhaps being TRBD1 or TRBD2 (6 bases each). With 2 bases removed from V and 5 bases from J, the gap between germline ends came to 22 bases. The CDR3 totals 17 residues. Germline-derived CDR1 and CDR2 are MNHEY and SVGEGT. CDR3 sequence (DNA): TGTGCCAGCAGTTACATCAGAAGGGGGGTGTCCAGCAACGAGCAGTACTTC. This codes for CASSYIRRGVSSNEQYF.

The genes are TRBV5-1 and TRBJ2-1; no definite D call. V was pared by 5 bases and J by 5 bases, with 17 bases between. Germline V gene sequence: CDR1 SGHRS, CDR2 YFSETQ. The CDR3 covers 15 residues. The CDR3 spells CASRQGRVYDNEQFF. The CDR3 DNA sequence: TGCGCCAGCAGGCAAGGACGGGTCTATGACAATGAGCAGTTCTTC.

This sequence joins TRBV7-2 and TRBJ1-2; a weak D match, TRBD1 (6 bases). CDR3 length: 16 residues. Trimming left V 2 bases short and J 3 bases short, with 16 bases between. Germline assignment: CDR1 SGHTA and CDR2 FQGNSA. This CDR3 reads CASSLSKGDGYYGYTF. In nucleotides, the CDR3 is TGTGCCAGCAGCTTAAGTAAGGGGGACGGATACTATGGCTACACCTTC.

This clonotype has just one count. The chain joins TRBV20-1 to TRBJ2-1; a possible D gene is TRBD1 (6 bases). The CDR3 sequence is 10 residues long. V was shortened by 5 bases and J by 9 bases, with 8 bases between the two germline ends. In germline, CDR1 is DFQATT, CDR2 SNEGSKA (reference sequence). The CDR3 spells CSAGQFEQFF. The CDR3 bases are TGCAGTGCTGGACAGTTTGAGCAGTTCTTC.

The table lists this clonotype with a count of one. V and J are TRBV5-6 and TRBJ1-4, with TRBD1 matching 8 bases. V was pared by 3 bases and J by 11 bases, with 12 bases of the junction left unmatched. The CDR3 extends over 15 amino acids. Germline-derived CDR1 and CDR2 are SGHDT and YYEEEE. CDR3 protein: CASSSRGTGGLKLFF. The CDR3 DNA follows: TGTGCCAGCAGCTCGCGAGGGACAGGAGGGTTGAAACTGTTTTTT.

This chain links TRBV4-2 with TRBJ1-2, with D hard to call. Looked up from germline, CDR1 is LGHNA and CDR2 is YNFKEQ. This CDR3 contains 15 residues. The V and J ends lost 0 bases and 0 bases respectively, with 8 bases between them. This CDR3 is CASSQEVLANYGYTF. CDR3 nucleotide sequence: TGTGCCAGCAGCCAAGAGGTACTGGCTAACTATGGCTACACCTTC.

The chain combines TRBV7-2 with TRBJ1-2; TRBD1 might be the D (6 bases). The CDR3 sequence is 16 residues long. The V gene lost 5 bases and the J gene lost 0 bases, with 16 bases spanning the gap. Germline V gene lookup returns CDR1 SGHTA and CDR2 FQGNSA. The chain's CDR3 is CASSPRTELTNYGYTF. In DNA, the CDR3 is TGTGCCAGCAGCCCACGGACAGAGTTAACTAACTATGGCTACACCTTC. The whole variable domain, remainder taken from reference TRBV7-2 and TRBJ1-2, is GAGVSQSPSNKVTEKGKDVELRCDPISGHTALYWYRQSLGQGLEFLIYFQGNSAPDKSGLPSDRFSAERTGGSVSTLTIQRTQQEDSAVYLCASSPRTELTNYGYTFGSGTRLTVV.

This clonotype has a handful of counts. The chain is built from TRBV29-1 and TRBJ2-4; 7 nucleotides match TRBD1. The J call may be wrong; the DNA end is better matched by TRBJ2-7. The CDR3 covers 13 residues. In germline, CDR1 is SQVTM, CDR2 ANQGSEA. CDR3 DNA sequence: TGCAGCGTTGATGGAGGACAGGCCTACGAGCAGTACTTC. Encoded protein: CSVDGGQAYEQYF.

The rearrangement joins TRBV12-5 to TRBJ2-3; D is undetermined. Per germline, CDR1 LGHNT and CDR2 FRNRAP. This CDR3 region has 13 residues. Trimming removed 8 bases at V and 1 base at J, with 10 bases between. The CDR3 loop reads CASWGRGTDTQYF. DNA of the CDR3: TGTGCTAGTTGGGGAAGGGGCACAGATACGCAGTATTTT.

The genes are TRBV5-6 and TRBJ2-7; D remains unclear. With 2 bases removed from V and 1 base from J, the gap between germline ends came to 10 bases. The V gene's germline CDR1 is SGHDT and CDR2 YYEEEE. The CDR3 spans 14 residues. CDR3 sequence (DNA): TGTGCCAGCAGCTTCCAAGTGAGGTCCTACGAGCAGTACTTC. Its translation: CASSFQVRSYEQYF.

This clonotype has a handful of counts. This chain joins TRBV29-1 and TRBJ1-2; tentative D call: TRBD1 (5 bases). The CDR3 covers 13 residues. The V gene lost 7 bases and the J gene lost 4 bases, with 16 bases spanning the gap. The germline V gene encodes CDR1 SQVTM and CDR2 ANQGSEA. CDR3 DNA: TGCAGCGGGGGCTTGGGAGGGACCTATGGCTACACCTTC. Encoded protein: CSGGLGGTYGYTF.

V gene TRBV20-1 combines with J gene TRBJ2-5, with D possibly being TRBD1 or TRBD2 (5 bases each). The CDR3 consists of 14 residues. Trimming pared 7 bases from V and 5 bases from J, leaving 20 bases between. Germline values: CDR1 DFQATT, CDR2 SNEGSKA (reference sequence). CDR3 nucleotides: TGCAGTGTTGAGCTACGTGACTGGGGGGAGACCCAGTACTTC. Residues: CSVELRDWGETQYF.

This chain uses TRBV6-2 or TRBV6-3 with TRBJ1-5; 10 positions match TRBD1. Unmatched junction bases numbered 3, after V lost 2 bases and J lost 5 bases. The CDR3 is made up of 15 amino acids. The germline gives CDR1 MNHEY, CDR2 SVGEGT. The CDR3 spells CASSYGTGAYQPQHF. CDR3 coding DNA: TGTGCCAGCAGTTACGGGACAGGGGCTTATCAGCCCCAGCATTTT.

There are a few counts of this clonotype. J is TRBJ1-1 and V is TRBV9; a weak D match, TRBD1 (5 bases). Per germline, CDR1 SGDLS and CDR2 YYNGEE. The V gene lost 1 base and the J gene lost 0 bases, with 13 bases spanning the gap. This CDR3 has 16 amino acids. In DNA, the CDR3 is TGTGCCAGCAGCGTAAGTGGGGCCACATTGAACACTGAAGCTTTCTTT. Translating it yields CASSVSGATLNTEAFF. Full variable domain (outside the CDR3, taken from reference TRBV9 and TRBJ1-1): DSGVTQTPKHLITATGQRVTLRCSPRSGDLSVYWYQQSLDQGLQFLIQYYNGEERAKGNILERFSAQQFPDLHSELNLSSLELGDSALYFCASSVSGATLNTEAFFGQGTRLTVV.

The chain joins TRBV27 to TRBJ2-4; 7 bases fit TRBD2. In germline, CDR1 is MNHEY, CDR2 SMNVEV (reference sequence). This CDR3 has 15 amino acids. V dropped 5 bases and J dropped 13; count of bases not matched to a gene: 17. The CDR3 spells CASSKPSGTYNEQYF. The CDR3 nucleotides are TGTGCCAGCAGTAAACCTAGCGGAACCTACAATGAGCAGTACTTC.

The chain uses TRBV28 and TRBJ1-3; unclear D gene. The CDR3 is 14 residues long. Trimming pared 7 bases from V and 1 base from J, leaving 11 bases between. The germline V gene encodes CDR1 MDHEN and CDR2 SYDVKM. The CDR3 region has the DNA TGTGCCAGCATCCCAACTGGTTCTGGAAACACCATATATTTT. Translated: CASIPTGSGNTIYF.

The chain links TRBV4-3 to TRBJ2-3; D perhaps matches TRBD1 (5 bases). Germline assignment: CDR1 LGHNA and CDR2 YSLEER. V was shortened by 3 bases and J by 3 bases, with 16 bases between the two germline ends. There are 16 residues in the CDR3. In DNA, the CDR3 is TGCGCCAGCAGCCACTCGACAGTCTTAGGGACAGATACGCAGTATTTT. This sequence encodes CASSHSTVLGTDTQYF.

The chain recombines TRBV5-1 with TRBJ2-5; the D gene is possibly TRBD2 (5 bases). Germline values: CDR1 SGHRS, CDR2 YFSETQ. The CDR3 loop spans 13 amino acids. The V gene lost 4 bases and the J gene lost 7 bases, with 14 bases spanning the gap. CDR3 sequence: CASSPGPEATQYF. For the CDR3, the DNA is TGCGCCAGCAGCCCGGGCCCGGAGGCGACCCAGTACTTC.

This clonotype was seen once. The chain employs TRBV6-6 and TRBJ2-5; unclear D gene. The DNA end is more similar to TRBJ2-7, so the J call may be wrong. CDR3 length equals 13 residues. Germline values: CDR1 MNHNY, CDR2 SVGAGI (reference sequence). As DNA, the CDR3 is TGTGCCAGTGGGATTTCGACATACTACGAGCAGTACTTC. Encoded protein: CASGISTYYEQYF.

This chain joins TRBV20-1 and TRBJ2-7; TRBD1 matches 9 bases. The CDR3 has 15 amino acids. Germline trimming cut 0 bases from V and 4 bases from J; bases unmatched to any gene: 7. Germline V gene data show CDR1 as DFQATT and CDR2 as SNEGSKA (reference sequence). The CDR3 reads CSARDVNRGPYEQYF. In DNA form, the CDR3 reads TGCAGTGCTAGAGATGTGAACAGGGGGCCGTACGAGCAGTACTTC.

The sample holds a few counts of this clonotype. The rearrangement links TRBV11-3 to TRBJ2-7; weak D call: TRBD1 (7 bases). V shed 6 bases and J shed 5 bases, with 14 bases lying between them. The CDR3 sequence is 13 residues long. Germline assignment: CDR1 SGHNT and CDR2 YENEEA. The CDR3 DNA reads TGTGCCAGCAGGCGACAGGGAGGCAACGAGCAGTACTTC. Translated, it gives CASRRQGGNEQYF.

This clonotype was counted once. The genes are TRBV7-2 and TRBJ1-4; D uncertain. Germline V gene data show CDR1 as SGHTA and CDR2 as FQGNSA. The V gene lost 0 bases and the J gene lost 8 bases, with 13 bases spanning the gap. CDR3 size: 15 residues. The CDR3 DNA reads as TGTGCCAGCAGCTTAGCGCTTGGGAGTCAGGAAAAACTGTTTTTT. Protein: CASSLALGSQEKLFF.

The chain links TRBV15 to TRBJ2-5; the match to TRBD1 covers 10 bases. Near its end, the DNA agrees better with TRBJ2-7, so the J call may be wrong. CDR3 length equals 14 residues. CDR1 is LNHNV, CDR2 YYDKDF, per germline (reference sequence). DNA for the CDR3: TGTGCCACCAGCTCGGACAGGGGGGATTACGAGCAGTACTTC. It is translated as CATSSDRGDYEQYF.

Many counts were recorded for this clonotype. This rearrangement joins TRBV7-2 to TRBJ2-7; possibly TRBD1 for D (6 bases). Germline values: CDR1 SGHTA, CDR2 FQGNSA. V lost 5 bases, J lost 3 bases, and 14 bases lay in between. The CDR3 has 14 residues. Here the CDR3 DNA reads TGTGCCAGCAGCCCCGGGACATTCCTCTACGAGCAGTACTTC. Its translation is CASSPGTFLYEQYF. The whole variable domain, remainder taken from reference TRBV7-2 and TRBJ2-7, is GAGVSQSPSNKVTEKGKDVELRCDPISGHTALYWYRQSLGQGLEFLIYFQGNSAPDKSGLPSDRFSAERTGGSVSTLTIQRTQQEDSAVYLCASSPGTFLYEQYFGPGTRLTVT.

The genes are TRBV20-1 and TRBJ2-5; TRBD2 agrees at 11 bases. The J call may be mistaken, given a closer DNA end match to TRBJ2-7. Germline CDR1 is DFQATT and CDR2 is SNEGSKA (reference sequence). The CDR3 runs to 15 residues. The CDR3 loop reads CSARSSGTSGHEQYF. The CDR3 DNA follows: TGCAGTGCTAGATCCTCCGGGACTAGCGGCCACGAGCAGTACTTC.